The clone carrying this TCR beta chain was seen a handful of times. The target antigen is unknown. Clones were read by immunoSEQ multiplex PCR, and TCRdb kept only the in-frame ones, dropping some. The sample holds 550,000 to 700,000 clones; less than 80% are singletons and the top ten take 1.5% to 2%. Germline assignment: CDR1 MNHNS and CDR2 SASEGT. The CDR3 runs to 14 residues. V gave up 9 bases and J gave up 2 bases, with 14 bases separating them. The data belong to a study of shared clonotypes between healthy human individuals. Points from the study as a whole: Having only a few donors restricted how much genetic and exposure-history diversity was captured. On the whole, naive subsets had larger estimated richness than memory subsets had. Against clonotypes common to all four donors, non-shared ones had lower generation probabilities.

The split of CD4+ cells yielded CD45RA+ naive and CD45RA-negative memory subsets. The source material was memory CD4+ T cells sorted from blood. Stated subset: CD45RA-negative fraction. The genes are TRBV6-1 and TRBJ2-4; D not resolved. The source of this sequence is a woman under 40 in good health. CDR3: CASDTAGSKNIQYF. The CDR3 region has the DNA TGTGCCAGTGACACGGCTGGGTCCAAAAACATTCAGTACTTC.